Listed below are T cell receptor beta chains from one sample, sequenced in a study of blood T cell repertoires in COVID-19. Produced via immunoSEQ multiplex PCR; TCRdb's table is partial and in-frame only. In the table there are roughly 67,000 clones, under 95% of which are singletons. The specimen sequenced was peripheral blood. The receptor set was obtained from a man between 65 and 85 years old with active COVID-19. Each CDR3 is given with its conserved first and last residue. Fields, in order: V gene, J gene, CDR3 protein.

TRBV5-6	TRBJ2-7	CASSLLAQGIYEQYF
TRBV4-2	TRBJ2-5	CASSQEPGEETQYF
TRBV12-3/TRBV12-4	TRBJ1-2	CASSFDRDYGYTF
TRBV7-2	TRBJ1-3	CASSPMTGDRSGNTIYF
TRBV6-5	TRBJ1-1	CASSPGSAESAFF
TRBV21-1	TRBJ2-7	CASSEDTQCSYEQYF
TRBV5-1	TRBJ2-2	CASKGVANTGELFF
TRBV7-2	TRBJ2-7	CASSPPNRGEQYF
TRBV5-1	TRBJ2-6	CASSLVAGLSGANVLTF
TRBV10-1	TRBJ2-5	CASSDAGGTAQETQYF
TRBV11-3	TRBJ2-3	CASSSGTSGGDPPRLNTQYF
TRBV7-2	TRBJ2-2	CASSQTSGGGELFF
TRBV19	TRBJ2-2	CAVGTGELFF
TRBV5-6	TRBJ2-2	CASSFGGRSFNTGELFF
TRBV25-1	TRBJ2-1	CASSPLVGTGKNEQFF
TRBV21-1	TRBJ1-2	CASVKGQGVRYTF
TRBV19	TRBJ2-5	CASSSQGVETQYF
TRBV4-2	TRBJ1-2	CASSQDPGQGYGYTF
TRBV11-3	TRBJ2-3	CASSSRGVFGDTQYF